The entry below describes one TCR beta chain. The table lists this clone with a count of one. The antigen it binds to is not known. Base qualities were left out, and no much larger clone turns up one base away. The sample is drawn from a study of OX40 agonist ivuxolimab in advanced cancers. Describing the broader study: Ivuxolimab was an agonistic, fully human IgG2 monoclonal antibody directed against OX40 (CD134), a costimulatory receptor. Intravenous ivuxolimab was administered to patients every 2 weeks at six dose levels: 0.01, 0.1, 0.3, 1.5, 3 and 10 mg/kg. Of the approximately 54 patients in dose escalation, 19 had hepatocellular carcinoma, around 15 had melanoma, 9 had renal cell carcinoma and 9 had head and neck cancer. The dose-escalation cohort was almost 85% male with a mean age of roughly 60 years, ranging from roughly 20 to 85. Patients were allowed to have had prior anti-PD-1, anti-PD-L1 or anti-CTLA-4 therapy, and around 41% of the dose-escalation patients had previously received checkpoint inhibitors. Partial responses occurred in three dose-escalation patients, of whom one had hepatocellular carcinoma and two had cutaneous melanoma. Peripheral TCRbeta sequencing aimed to test whether ivuxolimab altered TCR sequence diversity and caused clonal T-cell expansion. The monotherapy dose-escalation portion (N ≈ 56 patients) of the phase I ivuxolimab trial is reported in the paper. Results and caveats for the whole study, not just this receptor: At doses of 0.1 to 3.0 mg/kg, clonal expansion of both CD4+ and CD8+ blood T cells was observed from baseline to week 6. Antigen specificity was not determined for the clonally expanded peripheral T cells. After ivuxolimab, CD8+ T cells had more expanded clones than CD4+ T cells on average. In partial responders in the 0.1-3.0 mg/kg groups, normalized peripheral clonal expansion was found to be among the lowest, especially among CD8+ T cells. Low levels of normalized T-cell clonal expansion were also seen in some nonresponding patients.

To sequence the TCRbeta CDR3 region, genomic DNA was isolated from the sorted cells. The immunoSEQ Assay was used for sequencing of TCRbeta CDR3 regions. Here the immuneACCESS table is served through TCRdb, limited to in-frame sequences with V and J called. Missing clones are a known gap in these copies; in checked studies unresolved V genes cover under half, and the rest lacks a known reason. For this sample there are about 100,000 clones; 90% to 95% appear just once. The top ten clonotypes cover 2% to 3% of the sample. The germline V gene (reference sequence) specifies MNHEY as CDR1 and SMNVEV as CDR2. Counted from cysteine to phenylalanine, this CDR3 has 14 amino acids. Left in the record is the CDR3 DNA by itself, 42 bases read in frame from the first base. The junction shows trimming of 0 bases on V and 5 bases on J, plus 7 bases between the germline ends. The trial excluded patients who had a history of autoimmune disease or were on systemic immunosuppression. Peripheral blood for TCR sequencing was drawn from every dose cohort at baseline, at cycle 4 day 1 and at cycle 7 day 1. The samples were drawn from a first-in-human, open-label, multicenter phase I dose-escalation trial of ivuxolimab. Adults with locally advanced or metastatic head and neck squamous cell, hepatocellular, melanoma or renal cell carcinoma were enrolled in the trial. CD4+ and CD8+ T cells were sorted separately from peripheral blood before TCR sequencing.

The clonotype comes from an adult with an advanced solid tumor such as melanoma, head and neck, liver or kidney cancer. The receptor chain draws on TRBV27 and TRBJ2-2; TRBD1 is a weak D gene call, 5 bases matching. The material sequenced was CD4+ or CD8+ T cells sorted from blood, taken in a trial of the OX40 agonist ivuxolimab. The CDR3 in this case is CASSLSPGTGELFF. The nucleotide sequence reads as follows: TGTGCCAGCAGTTTATCCCCAGGGACCGGGGAGCTGTTTTTT.